The next 2 T cell receptor beta chains were all read from a single sample in a study of T cells in Graves' hyperthyroidism and ophthalmopathy. Using RNA transcripts as the source, TCR beta CDR3 regions were amplified. An initial round of RT-PCR targeting the TCR CDR3 relied on the HTBI primer set. In TCRdb, the multiplex PCR reads were re-called with MiXCR into one record per CDR3 protein. Of roughly 800,000 distinct CDR3 sequences in the sample, 38% were seen once. Sequencing was carried out using blood. Receptors were obtained from a man younger than 35 with Graves' hyperthyroidism.

The chain couples TRBV11-2 to TRBJ1-2; D is perhaps TRBD1 (6 bases). Looked up from germline, CDR1 is SGHAT and CDR2 is FQNNGV. V dropped 8 bases and J dropped 0 bases, with 13 bases sitting between them. This CDR3 region has 14 residues. The CDR3 here is CASGRGRTNYGYTF. CDR3 sequence (DNA): TGTGCCAGCGGCCGGGGGCGGACTAACTATGGCTACACCTTC.

This chain uses TRBV12-3 or TRBV12-4 with TRBJ2-7; 9 bases map to TRBD2. The CDR3 is made up of 15 amino acids. Trimming took 1 base from V and 3 from J; bases not matched to a gene: 4. CDR3: CASSLGGGAGYEQYF. DNA for the CDR3: TGTGCCAGCAGTTTAGGCGGGGGGGCCGGCTACGAGCAGTACTTC.